This TCR beta chain originates from a study of blood T cell repertoires in COVID-19. Overall study: The United States, Italy and Spain were the sources of the acute and convalescent COVID-19 samples. In each case, the material was cDNA or gDNA derived from T cells, B-cell-depleted T cells, or PBMCs.

In the original processing: By means of reference gene primer amplification, nucleated cell counts were estimated. Assay used: immunoSEQ multiplex PCR; TCRdb lists only in-frame clones, some missing. V, J and clone size were drawn from that table, and D and trimming were deduced from the DNA. The profile shows 250,000 to 300,000 clones, approximately 90% of them singletons. The CDR3 runs to 18 residues. The germline gives CDR1 SGHAT, CDR2 FQNNGV. V lost 5 bases, J lost 4 bases, and 9 bases stayed unmatched. The sequenced sample was peripheral blood. The TCR was taken from a woman in her fifties or sixties with acute or convalescent COVID-19. V usage is TRBV11-2 and J usage is TRBJ2-2, with 14 positions matching TRBD2. DNA of the CDR3: TGTGCCAGCAGCAGACTAGCGGGGGGGATCCTGGGCACCGGGGAGCTGTTTTTT. Protein product: CASSRLAGGILGTGELFF.